The T cell receptor beta chain described here comes from a study of T cell repertoires in cytomegalovirus infection (dated by TCRdb to the late 2010s). Study-wide context: Donor HLA type was relevant to the analysis, as public TCR beta signatures indicated carriage of CMV infection together with the matching HLA type. Beyond this particular receptor, the publication reports: The ex vivo response was dominated by HLA-C-restricted CMV-specific TCR beta clonotypes, which also provided the single most frequent clonotype in two of eight donors. Cumulative frequency of public TCR beta family members discriminated carriers of CMV infection plus the relevant HLA type in this cohort and an independent approximately 370-donor cohort.

In this sample, this clonotype turned up many times. The antigen it binds to is not known. Per-base quality was not reported, and no clone a single base away is much larger than it. At the junction V is shortened by 4 bases and J by 0 bases, with 10 bases in between. The CDR3 starts with the cysteine, ends with the phenylalanine, and has 14 residues. Of all the DNA, just the CDR3 is kept, 42 bases in frame from base 1. CDR1 is given as SGHKS and CDR2 as YYEKEE, both from the germline V gene (reference sequence). The sequencing machine was an Illumina HiSeq 1500. In TCRdb, the public reads were trimmed at Q25 with fastp and aligned with MiXCR, with productive beta chains retained. Rows are combined by CDR3 protein, so each entry shows the most common genes and DNA. This sample holds roughly 240,000 distinct CDR3 sequences; around 6.6% were observed only once. Under 7.5% of the sample is in the top ten clones.

The origin of this receptor is a human donor in good health (CMV status not recorded). Some clones in this sample may be carry-over from other donors' samples. The chain is made from TRBV5-5 and TRBJ1-1; the D gene is unclear. The sequenced sample was PBMCs. CDR3 protein: CASSAQTLNTEAFF. The DNA is TGTGCCAGCAGCGCCCAGACATTGAACACTGAAGCTTTCTTT.